These 3 T cell receptor beta chains originate from one sample sequenced in a study of blood T cell repertoires in COVID-19. Repertoires were generated with immunoSEQ multiplex PCR, while TCRdb's copy carries only in-frame clones and drops some. The repertoire holds around 230,000 clones, with about 88% as singletons. The material sequenced was PBMCs or T cells enriched from blood (not recorded which). The receptors were gathered from a woman younger than 45 who had recovered from COVID-19.

The chain recombines TRBV9 with TRBJ2-2, with 9 bases identical to TRBD2. Germline V gene lookup returns CDR1 SGDLS and CDR2 YYNGEE. The CDR3 length is 16 residues. CDR3 residues: CFPPQGTSRDTGELFF. The CDR3 bases are TGTTTCCCCCCTCAAGGGACTAGCAGAGACACCGGGGAGCTGTTTTTT.

The V gene is TRBV14, the J gene TRBJ1-1; tentative D call: TRBD1 (5 bases). From germline, CDR1 is SGHDN and CDR2 FVKESK. V lost 3 bases to trimming and J lost 2 bases, with 13 bases between them. This CDR3 region has 15 residues. DNA for the CDR3: TGTGCCAGCAGCCAGCCCAGAACAGGAAACACTGAAGCTTTCTTT. Its protein is CASSQPRTGNTEAFF.

The V gene is TRBV7-6, the J gene TRBJ1-1; weak D call: TRBD1 (5 bases). V lost 1 base and J lost 8, with 14 bases in between. The V gene's germline CDR1 is SGHVS and CDR2 FNYEAQ. This CDR3 is 14 amino acids long. CDR3 DNA: TGTGCCAGCAGCTTAGAATCCAGGGTAGAGGAAGCTTTCTTT. Translated: CASSLESRVEEAFF.